This T cell receptor beta chain was observed in a study of PD-1 blockade in mismatch repair-deficient tumors. In the study overall: Patients had approximately 12 mismatch repair-deficient cancer types and were previously treated and progressing.

Looked up from germline, CDR1 is SQVTM and CDR2 is ANQGSEA. V was clipped by 2 bases and J by 8 bases, with 23 bases between them. There are 16 residues in the CDR3. PCR or immunohistochemistry showed mismatch repair deficiency in every enrolled patient. This table comes from immunoSEQ multiplex PCR, and its TCRdb copy is limited to in-frame clones, with some not included. The sample records over 20,000 clones, nearly 85% being singletons. The chain has TRBV29-1 and TRBJ2-3; TRBD2 is a possible D gene (5 bases). Sequenced here: peripheral blood, sampled 12 weeks after starting pembrolizumab. The clonotype comes from an adult with mismatch repair-deficient cancer. Here the CDR3 reads CSVEPRLGQVGGTQYF. The CDR3 DNA reads TGCAGCGTTGAACCCCGATTAGGTCAGGTTGGAGGTACGCAGTATTTT.